This T cell receptor (beta chain) was sequenced for a study of T cell responses to AZD1222 COVID-19 vaccine. A remark on this clone: Its matching antigen is unknown.

The V gene's germline CDR1 is SNHLY and CDR2 FYNNEI. The CDR3 length is 12 residues. V dropped 4 bases and J dropped 7 bases, with 11 bases sitting between them. This table comes from immunoSEQ multiplex PCR, and its TCRdb copy is limited to in-frame clones, with some not included. Seen here are about 79,000 clones, 83% observed once, and the top ten hold 1.3%. Study-level points and caveats: Seropositive status at baseline applied to only five to seven AZD1222 recipients. Spike-specific TCR breadth and depth rose after two AZD1222 doses. No repertoire was sampled before or during the peak T cell response, only after it.

The receptor comes from an adult who received the AZD1222 COVID-19 vaccine. The chain is built from TRBV2 and TRBJ2-7; D not certain. Sequences were derived from peripheral blood, sampled 28 days after the second AZD1222 dose. This CDR3 is CASSGVGLEQYF. The CDR3 region has the DNA TGTGCCAGCAGTGGGGTCGGTTTGGAGCAGTACTTC.